The rows below give T cell receptor beta chains drawn from one sample of a study of long-term antiretroviral therapy in people with HIV. Some clones are missing from TCRdb's copy, which holds only in-frame ones; the method was immunoSEQ multiplex PCR. The profile shows about 25,000 clones, 65% to 85% of them singletons. Material: unsorted PBMCs, obtained 3 years after starting antiretroviral therapy. These receptors all come from a man between 18 and 35 years old with HIV. The CDR3 runs from the conserved cysteine through the conserved F or W. A D gene is named only where the DNA matches it firmly. Clone size, where shown, is once, few, many, or a class for clones that have expanded.

cdr3_nt: TGTGCCAGCAGCTTAGTAATTGTGGGCAGCACAGATACGCAGTATTTT
cdr3_aa: CASSLVIVGSTDTQYF
v_call: TRBV11-1
d_call: NA
clone_size: NA
j_call: TRBJ2-3

cdr3_nt: TGTGCCAGCAGTGAAGAGGGACAGGGGAATCAGCCCCAGCATTTT
cdr3_aa: CASSEEGQGNQPQHF
v_call: TRBV2
d_call: TRBD1
clone_size: NA
j_call: TRBJ1-5

cdr3_nt: TGTGCCAGCAGCCAAGACAGGGTGAACACCGGGGAGCTGTTTTTT
cdr3_aa: CASSQDRVNTGELFF
v_call: TRBV11-2
d_call: TRBD1
clone_size: NA
j_call: TRBJ2-2

cdr3_nt: TGTGCCAGCAGGGAGGGGAGGGATGAGCAGTTCTTC
cdr3_aa: CASREGRDEQFF
v_call: TRBV6-6
d_call: TRBD2
clone_size: NA
j_call: TRBJ2-1

cdr3_nt: TGTGCCAGCAGTCTTGGGGGACTAGTGGATTCACCCCTCCACTTT
cdr3_aa: CASSLGGLVDSPLHF
v_call: TRBV25-1
d_call: NA
clone_size: NA
j_call: TRBJ1-6

cdr3_nt: TGTGCCAGCATCAATAGCATCGTAGCGGGGGACCAAGAGACCCAGTACTTC
cdr3_aa: CASINSIVAGDQETQYF
v_call: TRBV7-8
d_call: TRBD2
clone_size: NA
j_call: TRBJ2-5

cdr3_nt: TGTGCCAGCTCACCCCTCCCGGGACAGGGCACCGGGGAGCTGTTTTTT
cdr3_aa: CASSPLPGQGTGELFF
v_call: TRBV18
d_call: TRBD1
clone_size: once
j_call: TRBJ2-2

cdr3_nt: TGTGCCAGCAGCCCCCTGGACGGATACGAGCAGTACTTC
cdr3_aa: CASSPLDGYEQYF
v_call: TRBV14
d_call: NA
clone_size: NA
j_call: TRBJ2-7

cdr3_nt: TGCGCCAGCAGAGGACAGGTCTACTCTGGAAACACCATATATTTT
cdr3_aa: CASRGQVYSGNTIYF
v_call: TRBV10-2
d_call: TRBD1
clone_size: NA
j_call: TRBJ1-3

cdr3_nt: TGTGCCAGCAGCCAAGACCGACCCCACTATGGCTACACCTTC
cdr3_aa: CASSQDRPHYGYTF
v_call: TRBV4-2
d_call: NA
clone_size: once
j_call: TRBJ1-2

cdr3_nt: TGCAGCGTTTCGCGGGGGGCCAGCTCCTACAATGAGCAGTTCTTC
cdr3_aa: CSVSRGASSYNEQFF
v_call: TRBV29-1
d_call: TRBD2
clone_size: NA
j_call: TRBJ2-1

cdr3_nt: TGTGCCAGCAGTTACGGACCCGGGACAGCAGAGACCCAGTACTTC
cdr3_aa: CASSYGPGTAETQYF
v_call: TRBV6-5
d_call: TRBD1
clone_size: NA
j_call: TRBJ2-5

cdr3_nt: TGCAGCGTTGGTTCTGGCGAGCAGTACTTC
cdr3_aa: CSVGSGEQYF
v_call: TRBV29-1
d_call: NA
clone_size: NA
j_call: TRBJ2-7

cdr3_nt: TGTGCCAGCAGCAAAGGGTACGGGGAGGAGACCCAGTACTTC
cdr3_aa: CASSKGYGEETQYF
v_call: TRBV14
d_call: NA
clone_size: once
j_call: TRBJ2-5

cdr3_nt: TGTGCCAGCAGCGTATTCTCGGACGGTTCTAACTATGGCTACACCTTC
cdr3_aa: CASSVFSDGSNYGYTF
v_call: TRBV9
d_call: NA
clone_size: NA
j_call: TRBJ1-2

cdr3_nt: TGTGCCAGCAGTGGCTCAGGACAAACCAGCACAGATACGCAGTATTTT
cdr3_aa: CASSGSGQTSTDTQYF
v_call: TRBV6-1
d_call: NA
clone_size: NA
j_call: TRBJ2-3

cdr3_nt: TGTGCCAGCAGCTCTAGCAGGGAGAGATTCTATGGCTACACCTTC
cdr3_aa: CASSSSRERFYGYTF
v_call: TRBV5-4
d_call: NA
clone_size: NA
j_call: TRBJ1-2

cdr3_nt: TGTGCCAGCTCAGTTCGGGGAAGCGGGAACACTGAAGCTTTCTTT
cdr3_aa: CASSVRGSGNTEAFF
v_call: TRBV18
d_call: NA
clone_size: NA
j_call: TRBJ1-1

cdr3_nt: TGCAGCGTTGTAATTGTGGACAGACCCTACGAGCAGTACTTC
cdr3_aa: CSVVIVDRPYEQYF
v_call: TRBV29-1
d_call: NA
clone_size: NA
j_call: TRBJ2-7

cdr3_nt: TGCGCCAGCAGCTTTGGACCGGACAGGGAGCAGTTCTTC
cdr3_aa: CASSFGPDREQFF
v_call: TRBV10-1
d_call: TRBD1
clone_size: once
j_call: TRBJ2-1

cdr3_nt: TGTGCCAGCAGCCCAGCTAGGGCTAGCTACGAGCAGTACTTC
cdr3_aa: CASSPARASYEQYF
v_call: TRBV7-9
d_call: NA
clone_size: NA
j_call: TRBJ2-7

cdr3_nt: TGTGCCAGCTCTACTCTTCTTCTGAACACAGATACGCAGTATTTT
cdr3_aa: CASSTLLLNTDTQYF
v_call: TRBV28
d_call: NA
clone_size: NA
j_call: TRBJ2-3

cdr3_nt: TGTGCCAGCAGCTTATCCCGGATGAACACTGAAGCTTTCTTT
cdr3_aa: CASSLSRMNTEAFF
v_call: TRBV11-2
d_call: NA
clone_size: NA
j_call: TRBJ1-1

cdr3_nt: TGTGCCAGCAGCCAACTAAGGGGCGGGAATTCACCCCTCCACTTT
cdr3_aa: CASSQLRGGNSPLHF
v_call: TRBV14
d_call: NA
clone_size: NA
j_call: TRBJ1-6

cdr3_nt: TGTGCCAGCAGCCCCCTAGCAGGGGGAGGTGGAAACACCATATATTTT
cdr3_aa: CASSPLAGGGGNTIYF
v_call: TRBV11-2
d_call: TRBD1
clone_size: NA
j_call: TRBJ1-3

cdr3_nt: TGTGCCAGCTCCCGAAGAGGGGAACCCTATGGCTACACCTTC
cdr3_aa: CASSRRGEPYGYTF
v_call: TRBV9
d_call: NA
clone_size: NA
j_call: TRBJ1-2

cdr3_nt: TGTGCCAGCGCCCGGGACAGTTATTCCAATTCACCCCTCCACTTT
cdr3_aa: CASARDSYSNSPLHF
v_call: TRBV27
d_call: TRBD1
clone_size: NA
j_call: TRBJ1-6

cdr3_nt: TGTGCCAGCAGTGAAGCGTTGGACAGGGCATCAGGGGAGCTGTTTTTT
cdr3_aa: CASSEALDRASGELFF
v_call: TRBV6-1
d_call: TRBD1
clone_size: NA
j_call: TRBJ2-2

cdr3_nt: TGTGCCAGCAGCTTCGGCAACGCGAACACCGGGGAGCTGTTTTTT
cdr3_aa: CASSFGNANTGELFF
v_call: TRBV7-6
d_call: NA
clone_size: NA
j_call: TRBJ2-2

cdr3_nt: TGTGCCAGCAGCCCCTCCGTGGAGACCCAGTACTTC
cdr3_aa: CASSPSVETQYF
v_call: TRBV7-9
d_call: NA
clone_size: NA
j_call: TRBJ2-5

cdr3_nt: TGTGCCAGCAGTGGGGGAGCAGTACTAGTCACTGAGACCCAGTACTTC
cdr3_aa: CASSGGAVLVTETQYF
v_call: TRBV2
d_call: NA
clone_size: NA
j_call: TRBJ2-5

cdr3_nt: TGTGCCAGCAGAACAAGACGGGGAGGGGCCTACAATGAGCAGTTCTTC
cdr3_aa: CASRTRRGGAYNEQFF
v_call: TRBV11-2
d_call: TRBD2
clone_size: NA
j_call: TRBJ2-1

cdr3_nt: TGTGCCACCGACGACTTGCATCCTTCTAATGAGCAGTTCTTC
cdr3_aa: CATDDLHPSNEQFF
v_call: TRBV10-3
d_call: NA
clone_size: NA
j_call: TRBJ2-1

cdr3_nt: TGTGCCAGCATCCACAGGGGCAAAGTTTCAGATACGCAGTATTTT
cdr3_aa: CASIHRGKVSDTQYF
v_call: TRBV2
d_call: TRBD1
clone_size: NA
j_call: TRBJ2-3

cdr3_nt: TGTGCCAGCGGGGTGGTCACAGATACGCAGTATTTT
cdr3_aa: CASGVVTDTQYF
v_call: TRBV6-5
d_call: NA
clone_size: NA
j_call: TRBJ2-3